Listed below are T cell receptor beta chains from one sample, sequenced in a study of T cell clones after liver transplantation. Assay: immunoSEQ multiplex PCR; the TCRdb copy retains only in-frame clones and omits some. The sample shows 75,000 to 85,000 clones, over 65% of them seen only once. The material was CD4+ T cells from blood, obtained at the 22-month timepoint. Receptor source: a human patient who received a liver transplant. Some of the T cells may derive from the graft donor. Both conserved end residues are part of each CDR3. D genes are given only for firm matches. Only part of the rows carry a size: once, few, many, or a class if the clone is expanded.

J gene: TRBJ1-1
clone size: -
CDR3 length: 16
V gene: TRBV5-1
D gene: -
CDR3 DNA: TGCGCCAGCAGCTTGTCCGGGTACGACAGGAACACTGAAGCTTTCTTT
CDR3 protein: CASSLSGYDRNTEAFF

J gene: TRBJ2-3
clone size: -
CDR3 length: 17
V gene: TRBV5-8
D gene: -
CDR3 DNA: TGTGCCAGCAGCTATTTTAACCTTGGCGGACGCACAGATACGCAGTATTTT
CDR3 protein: CASSYFNLGGRTDTQYF

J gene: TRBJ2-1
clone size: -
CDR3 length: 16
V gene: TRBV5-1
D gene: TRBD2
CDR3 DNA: TGCGCCAGCAGCCGTAACGAGCGGGGGGGCTACAATGAGCAGTTCTTC
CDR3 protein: CASSRNERGGYNEQFF

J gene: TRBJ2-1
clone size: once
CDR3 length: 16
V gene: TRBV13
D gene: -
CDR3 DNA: TGTGCCAGCAGCTCCCGGTGGGGAAGCTCCTACAATGAGCAGTTCTTC
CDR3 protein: CASSSRWGSSYNEQFF

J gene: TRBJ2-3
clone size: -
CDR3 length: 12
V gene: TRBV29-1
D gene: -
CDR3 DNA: TGCAGCGTTGGCGCAGGGGAAGATACGCAGTATTTT
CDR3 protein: CSVGAGEDTQYF

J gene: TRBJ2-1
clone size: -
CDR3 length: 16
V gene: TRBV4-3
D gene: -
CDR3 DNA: TGCGCCAGCAGCCAGGACCCAGAAGCTCCCTACAATGAGCAGTTCTTC
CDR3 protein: CASSQDPEAPYNEQFF

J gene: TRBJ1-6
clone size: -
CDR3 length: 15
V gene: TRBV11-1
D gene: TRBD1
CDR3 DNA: TGTGCCAGCAGCTCGACAGGGAGAGGTAATTCACCCCTCCACTTT
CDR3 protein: CASSSTGRGNSPLHF

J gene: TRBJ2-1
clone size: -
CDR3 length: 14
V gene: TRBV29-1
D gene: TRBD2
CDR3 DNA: TGCAGCGTTAACCTTAGCGGGAGGGTCTCCGAGCAGTTCTTC
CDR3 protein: CSVNLSGRVSEQFF

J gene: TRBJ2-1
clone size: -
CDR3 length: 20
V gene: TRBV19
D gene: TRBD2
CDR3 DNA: TGTGCCAGCGTAGTTGTAACCCCCGGGGGTAGCGGGAACTCCTACAATGAGCAGTTCTTC
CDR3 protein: CASVVVTPGGSGNSYNEQFF

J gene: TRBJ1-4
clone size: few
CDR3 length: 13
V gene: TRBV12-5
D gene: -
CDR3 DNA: TGTGCTAGTGGTTTGTCGCCTAATGAAAAACTGTTTTTT
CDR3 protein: CASGLSPNEKLFF

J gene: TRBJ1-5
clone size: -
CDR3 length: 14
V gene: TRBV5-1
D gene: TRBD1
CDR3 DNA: TGCGCCAGCAGTCCGGGACAGGAGGGACAGCCCCAGCATTTT
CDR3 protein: CASSPGQEGQPQHF

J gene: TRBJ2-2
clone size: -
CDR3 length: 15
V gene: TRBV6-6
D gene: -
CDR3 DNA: TGTGCCAGCAGTTACAGGACAGCGAACACCGGGGAGCTGTTTTTT
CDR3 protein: CASSYRTANTGELFF

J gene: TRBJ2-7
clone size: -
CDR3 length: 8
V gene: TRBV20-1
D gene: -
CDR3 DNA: TGCAGTGCTCACCTTTTGCACTTC
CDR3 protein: CSAHLLHF

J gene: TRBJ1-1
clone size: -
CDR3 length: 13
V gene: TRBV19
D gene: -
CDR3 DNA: TGTGCCAGTATTTCCCTCGTGAACACTGAAGCTTTCTTT
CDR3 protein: CASISLVNTEAFF

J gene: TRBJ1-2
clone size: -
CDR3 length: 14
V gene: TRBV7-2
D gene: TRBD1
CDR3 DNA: TGTGCCAGCAGTCTGGGACAGGGGGCTGAGGGCTACACCTTC
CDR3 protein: CASSLGQGAEGYTF

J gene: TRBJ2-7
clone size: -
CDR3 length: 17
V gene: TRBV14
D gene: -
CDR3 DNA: TGTGCCAGCAGCCCAGCCCGGGGCGTCCGGAGCTCCTACGAGCAGTACTTC
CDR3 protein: CASSPARGVRSSYEQYF

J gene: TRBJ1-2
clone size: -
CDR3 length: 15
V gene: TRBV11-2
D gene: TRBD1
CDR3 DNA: TGTGCCAGCAGCTCCCCTCGACAGGGAAACTATGGCTACACCTTC
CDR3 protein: CASSSPRQGNYGYTF

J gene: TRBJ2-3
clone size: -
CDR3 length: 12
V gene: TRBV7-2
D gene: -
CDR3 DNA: TGTGCCAGCAGCTTAGGAGGGAATACGCAGTATTTT
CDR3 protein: CASSLGGNTQYF

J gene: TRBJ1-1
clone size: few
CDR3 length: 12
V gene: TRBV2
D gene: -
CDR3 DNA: TGTGCCAGCCAGAAATCTACCACTGAAGCTTTCTTT
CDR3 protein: CASQKSTTEAFF

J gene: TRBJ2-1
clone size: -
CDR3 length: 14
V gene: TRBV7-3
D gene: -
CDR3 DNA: TGTGCCAGCGTTATGGCTTTCTCCTACAATGAGCAGTTCTTC
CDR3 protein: CASVMAFSYNEQFF

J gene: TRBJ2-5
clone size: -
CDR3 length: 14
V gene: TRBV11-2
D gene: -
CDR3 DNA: TGTGCCAGCAGCCGTTCAGGACAGCAAGAGACCCAGTACTTC
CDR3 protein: CASSRSGQQETQYF

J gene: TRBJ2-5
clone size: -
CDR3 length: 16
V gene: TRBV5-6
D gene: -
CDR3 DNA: TGTGCCAGCAGTATACCTCTTATAGCTGGCCAAGAGACCCAGTACTTC
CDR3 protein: CASSIPLIAGQETQYF

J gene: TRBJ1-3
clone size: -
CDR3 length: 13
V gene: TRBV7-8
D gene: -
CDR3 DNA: TGTGCCAGCTCCCAGCCCTCTGGAAACACCATATATTTT
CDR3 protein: CASSQPSGNTIYF

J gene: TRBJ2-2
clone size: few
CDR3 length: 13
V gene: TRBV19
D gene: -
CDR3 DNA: TGTGCCAGTAGTATAGCAGTACTTGGGGAGCTGTTTTTT
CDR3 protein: CASSIAVLGELFF

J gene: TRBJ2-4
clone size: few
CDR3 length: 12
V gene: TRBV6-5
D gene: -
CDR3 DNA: TGTGCCAGCCCCGGAAAGGAAAACATTCAGTACTTC
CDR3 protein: CASPGKENIQYF

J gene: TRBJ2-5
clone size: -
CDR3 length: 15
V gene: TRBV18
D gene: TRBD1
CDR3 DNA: TGTGCCAGCTCAGAGATGACAGGGAGAATTGAGACCCAGTACTTC
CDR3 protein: CASSEMTGRIETQYF

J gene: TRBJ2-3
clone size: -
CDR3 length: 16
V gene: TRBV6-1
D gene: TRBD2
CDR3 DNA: TGTGCCAGCAGTGGATTAGCGGGAGCGAGCACAGATACGCAGTATTTT
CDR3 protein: CASSGLAGASTDTQYF

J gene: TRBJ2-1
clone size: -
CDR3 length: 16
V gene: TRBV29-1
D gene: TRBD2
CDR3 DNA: TGCAGCGCCCGGCCTGAGGTGCTAGCGGGGTACAATGAGCAGTTCTTC
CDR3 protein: CSARPEVLAGYNEQFF

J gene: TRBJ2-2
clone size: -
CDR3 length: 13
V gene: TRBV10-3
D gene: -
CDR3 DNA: TGTGCCACCCAGGGGGGCACAGGGCGGGAGCTGTTTTTT
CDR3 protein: CATQGGTGRELFF

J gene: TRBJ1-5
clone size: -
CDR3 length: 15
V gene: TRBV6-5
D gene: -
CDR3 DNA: TGTGCCAGCAGTTCACAGGGAAGCGAAAATCAGCCCCAGCATTTT
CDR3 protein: CASSSQGSENQPQHF

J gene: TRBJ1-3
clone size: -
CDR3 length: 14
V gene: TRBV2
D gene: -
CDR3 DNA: TGTGCCAGCACAGAACGGAGCTCTGGAAACACCATATATTTT
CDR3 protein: CASTERSSGNTIYF

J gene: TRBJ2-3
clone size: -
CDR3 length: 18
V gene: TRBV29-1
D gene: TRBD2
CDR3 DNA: TGCAGCGTTGTGGGACTAGCGGGAGGGAGGGGAGGCACAGATACGCAGTATTTT
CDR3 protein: CSVVGLAGGRGGTDTQYF

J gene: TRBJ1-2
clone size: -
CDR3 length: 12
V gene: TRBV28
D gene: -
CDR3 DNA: TGTGCCAGCAGTTTAAGTCCATATGGCTACACCTTC
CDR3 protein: CASSLSPYGYTF

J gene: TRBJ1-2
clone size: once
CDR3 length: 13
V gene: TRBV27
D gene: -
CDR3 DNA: TGTGCCAGCAGTTTAAACAAGATCTATGGCTACACCTTC
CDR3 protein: CASSLNKIYGYTF

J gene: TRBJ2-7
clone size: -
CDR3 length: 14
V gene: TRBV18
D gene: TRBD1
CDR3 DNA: TGTGCCAGCTCACCAAGGGACAGAACCTACGAGCAGTACTTC
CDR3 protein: CASSPRDRTYEQYF

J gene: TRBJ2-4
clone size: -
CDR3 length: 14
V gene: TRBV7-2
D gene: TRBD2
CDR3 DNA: TGTGCCAGCAGCCAAGCGGGGGATAGGGACATTCAGTACTTC
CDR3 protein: CASSQAGDRDIQYF

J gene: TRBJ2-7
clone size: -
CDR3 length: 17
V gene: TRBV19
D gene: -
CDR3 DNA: TGTGCCAGTAGGATGACTGATACGGGTTTTAGTTTCTACGAGCAGTACTTC
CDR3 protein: CASRMTDTGFSFYEQYF

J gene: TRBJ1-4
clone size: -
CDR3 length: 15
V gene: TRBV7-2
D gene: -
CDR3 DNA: TGTGCCAGCAGCTTAGTGAGGACAACTAATGAAAAACTGTTTTTT
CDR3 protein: CASSLVRTTNEKLFF

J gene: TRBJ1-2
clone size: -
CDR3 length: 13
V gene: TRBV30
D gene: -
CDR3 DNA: TGTGCCTGGGGAGAGGGCGCTAACTATGGCTACACCTTC
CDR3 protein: CAWGEGANYGYTF

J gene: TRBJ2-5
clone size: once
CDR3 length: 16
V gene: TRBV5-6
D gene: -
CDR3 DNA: TGTGCCAGCAGCTTGGCCCCTGGGACTGGCCAAGAGACCCAGTACTTC
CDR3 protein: CASSLAPGTGQETQYF

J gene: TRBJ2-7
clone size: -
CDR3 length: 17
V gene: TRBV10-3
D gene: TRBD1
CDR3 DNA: TGTGCCATCAGTGGCCCCTCTTCCGGGACAGGGGGCTACGAGCAGTACTTC
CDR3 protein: CAISGPSSGTGGYEQYF

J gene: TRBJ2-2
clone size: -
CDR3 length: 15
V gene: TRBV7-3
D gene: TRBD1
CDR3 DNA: TGTGCCAGCAGCTTGACAGGGGGTAAAGCCGGGGAGCTGTTTTTT
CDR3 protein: CASSLTGGKAGELFF

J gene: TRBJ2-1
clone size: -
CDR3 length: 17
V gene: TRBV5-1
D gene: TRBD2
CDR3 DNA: TGCGCCAGCAGCCTGGGGCTAAGCGGGAGGGGGGGGGATGAGCAGTTCTTC
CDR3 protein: CASSLGLSGRGGDEQFF

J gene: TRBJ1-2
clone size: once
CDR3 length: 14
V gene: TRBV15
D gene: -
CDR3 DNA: TGTGCCACCAGCAGAGATGTGTCTAGCTATGGCTACACCTTC
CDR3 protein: CATSRDVSSYGYTF

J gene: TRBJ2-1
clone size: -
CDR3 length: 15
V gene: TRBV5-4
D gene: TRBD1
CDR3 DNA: TGTGCCAGCAGCTCAAGGGGGCAGTTTTCCAATGAGCAGTTCTTC
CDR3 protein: CASSSRGQFSNEQFF

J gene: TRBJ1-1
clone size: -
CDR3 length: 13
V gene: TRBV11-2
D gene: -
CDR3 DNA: TGTGCCAGCAGCTTACATATCATAGCTGAAGCTTTCTTT
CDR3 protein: CASSLHIIAEAFF

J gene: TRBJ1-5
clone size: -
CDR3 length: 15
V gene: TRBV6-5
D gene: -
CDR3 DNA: TGTGCCAGCAGGCCCCGGACAGTTAGCAATCAGCCCCAGCATTTT
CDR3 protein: CASRPRTVSNQPQHF

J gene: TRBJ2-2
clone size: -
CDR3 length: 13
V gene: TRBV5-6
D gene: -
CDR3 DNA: TGTGCCAGCAGTGGCGTCACAACCGGGGAGCTGTTTTTT
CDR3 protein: CASSGVTTGELFF

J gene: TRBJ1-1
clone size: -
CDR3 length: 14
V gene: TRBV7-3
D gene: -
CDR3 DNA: TGTGCCAGCAGCTTATACCCCGGCACAAGTGAAGCTTTCTTT
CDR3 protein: CASSLYPGTSEAFF

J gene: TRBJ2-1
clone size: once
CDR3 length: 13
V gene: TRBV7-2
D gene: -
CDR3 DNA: TGTGCCAGCAGCTTAGGACTTTACAATGAGCAGTTCTTC
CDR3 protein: CASSLGLYNEQFF

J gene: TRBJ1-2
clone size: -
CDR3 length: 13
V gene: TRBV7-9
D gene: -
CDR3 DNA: TGTGCCAGCAGCTTAGGACAGGACTATGGCTACACCTTC
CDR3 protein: CASSLGQDYGYTF

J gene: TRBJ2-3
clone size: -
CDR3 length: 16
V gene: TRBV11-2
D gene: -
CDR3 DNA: TGTGCCAGCAGCTCAGGGGGAGGGGCCCACACAGATACGCAGTATTTT
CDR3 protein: CASSSGGGAHTDTQYF

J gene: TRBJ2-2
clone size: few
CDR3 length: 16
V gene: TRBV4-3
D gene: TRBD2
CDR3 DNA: TGCGCCAGCAGCCAAGATCTAGCGGGGAACACCGGGGAGCTGTTTTTT
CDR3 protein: CASSQDLAGNTGELFF

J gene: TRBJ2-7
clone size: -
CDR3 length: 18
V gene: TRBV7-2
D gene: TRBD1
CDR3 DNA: TGTGCCAGCAGCTTAGTCGGGACAGGGGCTTTTCCTAGCTACGAGCAGTACTTC
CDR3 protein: CASSLVGTGAFPSYEQYF

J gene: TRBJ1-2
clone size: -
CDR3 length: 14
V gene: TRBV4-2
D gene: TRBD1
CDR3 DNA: TGTGCCAGCAGGAAGGACAGGGGTTCAGGTGGCTACACCTTC
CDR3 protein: CASRKDRGSGGYTF

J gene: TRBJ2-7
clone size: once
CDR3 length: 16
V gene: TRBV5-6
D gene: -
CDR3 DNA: TGTGCCAGCAGCCCCCCCGCCGAGGGGGGGGTCCACGAGCAGTACTTC
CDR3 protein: CASSPPAEGGVHEQYF

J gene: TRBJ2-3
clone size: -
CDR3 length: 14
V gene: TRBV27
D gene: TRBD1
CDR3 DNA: TGTGCCAGCAGTCGGACAGGGGTTGAAGATACGCAGTATTTT
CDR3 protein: CASSRTGVEDTQYF

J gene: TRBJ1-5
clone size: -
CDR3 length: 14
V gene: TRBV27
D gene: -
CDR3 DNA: TGTGCCAGCAGTTTAGAACAAGGCAATCAGCCCCAGCATTTT
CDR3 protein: CASSLEQGNQPQHF

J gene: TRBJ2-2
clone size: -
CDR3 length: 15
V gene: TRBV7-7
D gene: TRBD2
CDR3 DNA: TGTGCTAGCAGCTTAGATATAGCGGGAGCCGGGGAGCTGTTTTTT
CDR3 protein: CASSLDIAGAGELFF